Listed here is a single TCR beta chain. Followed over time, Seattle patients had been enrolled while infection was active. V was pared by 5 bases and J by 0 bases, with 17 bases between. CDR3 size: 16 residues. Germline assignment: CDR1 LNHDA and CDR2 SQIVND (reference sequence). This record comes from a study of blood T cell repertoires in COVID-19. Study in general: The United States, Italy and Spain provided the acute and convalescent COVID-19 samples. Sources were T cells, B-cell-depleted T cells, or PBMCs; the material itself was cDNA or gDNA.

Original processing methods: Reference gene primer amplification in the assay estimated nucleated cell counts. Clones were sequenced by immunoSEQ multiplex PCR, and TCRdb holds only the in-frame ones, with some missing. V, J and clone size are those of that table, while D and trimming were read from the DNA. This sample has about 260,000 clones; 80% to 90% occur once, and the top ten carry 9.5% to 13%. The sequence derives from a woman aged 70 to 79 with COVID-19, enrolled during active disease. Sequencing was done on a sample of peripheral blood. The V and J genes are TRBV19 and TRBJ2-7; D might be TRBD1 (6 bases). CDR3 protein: CASSLDADSSSYEQYF. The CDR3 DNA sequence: TGTGCCAGTAGTCTCGACGCGGACAGTTCCTCCTACGAGCAGTACTTC.